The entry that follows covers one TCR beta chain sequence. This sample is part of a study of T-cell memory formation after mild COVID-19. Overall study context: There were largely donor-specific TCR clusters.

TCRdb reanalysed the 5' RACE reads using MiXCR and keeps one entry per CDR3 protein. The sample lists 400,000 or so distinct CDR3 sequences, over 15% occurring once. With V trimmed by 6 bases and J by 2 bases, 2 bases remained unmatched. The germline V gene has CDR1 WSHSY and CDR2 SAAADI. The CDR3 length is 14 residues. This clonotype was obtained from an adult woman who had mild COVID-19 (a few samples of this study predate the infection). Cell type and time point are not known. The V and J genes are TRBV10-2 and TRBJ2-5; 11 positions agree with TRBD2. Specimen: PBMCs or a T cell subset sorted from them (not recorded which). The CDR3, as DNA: TGCGCCAGCAGGACTAGCGGGGAACAAGAGACCCAGTACTTC. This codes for CASRTSGEQETQYF.